Shown below are 7 T cell receptor beta chains from a single sample sequenced in a study of blood T cell repertoires in COVID-19. This table comes from immunoSEQ multiplex PCR, and its TCRdb copy is limited to in-frame clones, with some not included. Seen here are around 130,000 clones, about 90% observed once, and the top ten hold approximately 20%. Sequencing was performed on peripheral blood. The receptors stem from a woman between 45 and 65 years old who had recovered from COVID-19.

The chain has TRBV5-4 and TRBJ1-1; D is perhaps TRBD1 (6 bases). The CDR3 totals 15 residues. Germline loops: CDR1 SGHNT, CDR2 YYREEE (reference sequence). Trimming took off 0 bases at V and 3 bases at J, with 12 bases between the two ends. As DNA, the CDR3 is TGTGCCAGCAGCTTGGGTGGGGGCAGGTACACTGAAGCTTTCTTT. This sequence encodes CASSLGGGRYTEAFF.

This clone turned up a few times. CDR3 loop: CASSLEGLAEETQYF. The CDR3 DNA reads as TGTGCCAGCAGCTTAGAGGGACTAGCGGAGGAGACCCAGTACTTC. The genes are TRBV7-6 and TRBJ2-5; TRBD2 agrees at 11 bases. V trimming: 1 base; J trimming: 5 bases; junction bases outside the gene matches: 3. This CDR3 contains 15 residues. In germline, CDR1 is SGHVS, CDR2 FNYEAQ. The full variable domain, completed using reference TRBV7-6 and TRBJ2-5, is GAGVSQSPRYKVTKRGQDVALRCDPISGHVSLYWYRQALGQGPEFLTYFNYEAQQDKSGLPNDRFSAERPEGSISTLTIQRTEQRDSAMYRCASSLEGLAEETQYFGPGTRLLVL.

This clone showed up just once. The chain combines TRBV5-1 with TRBJ2-3, with D possibly matching TRBD2 (5 bases). The V end was cut by 0 bases, the J end by 3 bases, with 14 bases between. This CDR3 has 16 amino acids. Per germline, CDR1 SGHRS and CDR2 YFSETQ. CDR3 DNA: TGCGCCAGCAGCTTGGAGGTCGGGTCGGGGACAGATACGCAGTATTTT. Encoded protein: CASSLEVGSGTDTQYF.

This clone was detected once. This chain uses TRBV19 with TRBJ2-7, with D possibly matching TRBD2 (5 bases). CDR1 is LNHDA, CDR2 SQIVND, per germline (reference sequence). With 4 bases removed from V and 6 bases from J, the gap between germline ends came to 16 bases. The length of the CDR3 is 14 residues. In DNA, the CDR3 is TGTGCCAGTAGTAGGAGGACGGTGGTCTCCGAGCAGTACTTC. It encodes CASSRRTVVSEQYF.

CDR3 bases: TGTGCCAGCAGCGTCCAGGGGAGTCAGCCCCAGCATTTT. It is translated as CASSVQGSQPQHF. The rearrangement joins TRBV7-2 to TRBJ1-5; D is possibly TRBD1 (6 bases). The CDR3 runs to 13 residues. V was clipped by 5 bases and J by 6 bases, with 11 bases between them. The germline V gene has CDR1 SGHTA and CDR2 FQGNSA.

This chain connects TRBV3-1 (or the pseudogene TRBV3-2) to TRBJ2-6, with 8 bases matching TRBD1. The V and J ends lost 6 bases and 3 bases, in that order; junction bases with no gene match: 10. This CDR3 comprises 17 residues. The V gene's germline CDR1 is LGHDT and CDR2 YNNKEL (reference sequence). The CDR3 DNA sequence: TGTGCCAGCAGACGAAGGAGACAGGGGTTTGGGGCCAACGTCCTGACTTTC. Translating gives CASRRRRQGFGANVLTF.

V gene TRBV7-9 combines with J gene TRBJ2-7; 7 bases are shared with TRBD2. This CDR3 spans 14 amino acids. Germline values: CDR1 SEHNR, CDR2 FQNEAQ (reference sequence). Trimming at V came to 3 bases and at J to 3 bases, leaving 5 bases not matched to a gene. The CDR3: CASSFAGADYEQYF. CDR3 nucleotide sequence: TGTGCCAGCAGCTTCGCGGGAGCAGACTACGAGCAGTACTTC.